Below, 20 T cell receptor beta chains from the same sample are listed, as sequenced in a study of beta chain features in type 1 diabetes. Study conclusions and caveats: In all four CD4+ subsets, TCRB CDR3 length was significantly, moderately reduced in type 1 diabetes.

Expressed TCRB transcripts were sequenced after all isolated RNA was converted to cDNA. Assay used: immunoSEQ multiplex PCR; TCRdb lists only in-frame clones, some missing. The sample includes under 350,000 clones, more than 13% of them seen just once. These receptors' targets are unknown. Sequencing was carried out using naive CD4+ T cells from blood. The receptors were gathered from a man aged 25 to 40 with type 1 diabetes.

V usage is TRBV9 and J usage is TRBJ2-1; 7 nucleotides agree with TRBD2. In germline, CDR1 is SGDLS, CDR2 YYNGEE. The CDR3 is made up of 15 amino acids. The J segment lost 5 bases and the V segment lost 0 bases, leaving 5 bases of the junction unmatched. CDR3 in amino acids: CASSVAGRADNEQFF. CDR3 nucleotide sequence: TGTGCCAGCAGCGTAGCGGGGAGGGCAGACAATGAGCAGTTCTTC.

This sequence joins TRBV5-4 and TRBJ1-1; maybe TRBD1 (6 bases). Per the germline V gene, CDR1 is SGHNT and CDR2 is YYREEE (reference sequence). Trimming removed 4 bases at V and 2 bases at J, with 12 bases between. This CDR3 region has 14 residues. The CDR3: CASSMGTHNTEAFF. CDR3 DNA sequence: TGTGCCAGCAGCATGGGGACACACAACACTGAAGCTTTCTTT.

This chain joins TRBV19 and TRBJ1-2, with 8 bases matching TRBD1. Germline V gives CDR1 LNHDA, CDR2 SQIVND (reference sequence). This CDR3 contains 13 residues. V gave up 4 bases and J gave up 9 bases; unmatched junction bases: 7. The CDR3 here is CASSTPDRGRYTF. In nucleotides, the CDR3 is TGTGCCAGTAGTACCCCTGACAGGGGCCGCTACACCTTC.

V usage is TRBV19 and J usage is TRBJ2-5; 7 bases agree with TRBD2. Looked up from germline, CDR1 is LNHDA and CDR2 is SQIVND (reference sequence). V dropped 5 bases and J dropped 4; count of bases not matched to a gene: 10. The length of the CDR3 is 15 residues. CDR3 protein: CASSSPPGGGETQYF. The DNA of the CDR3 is TGTGCCAGTAGTTCCCCGCCGGGCGGGGGAGAGACCCAGTACTTC.

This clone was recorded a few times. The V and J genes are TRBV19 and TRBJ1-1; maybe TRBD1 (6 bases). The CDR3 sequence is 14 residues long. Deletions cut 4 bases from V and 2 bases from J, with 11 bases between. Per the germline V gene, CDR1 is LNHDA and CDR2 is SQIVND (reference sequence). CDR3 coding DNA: TGTGCCAGTAGTACCAGGACAGAAAACACTGAAGCTTTCTTT. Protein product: CASSTRTENTEAFF.

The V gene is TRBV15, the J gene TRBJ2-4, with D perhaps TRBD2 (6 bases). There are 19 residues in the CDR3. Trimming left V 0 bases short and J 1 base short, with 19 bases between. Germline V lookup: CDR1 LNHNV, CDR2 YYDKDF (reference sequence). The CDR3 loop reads CATSRDLGPEDYAKNIQYF. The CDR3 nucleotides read TGTGCCACCAGCAGAGATTTAGGACCGGAGGACTATGCCAAAAACATTCAGTACTTC.

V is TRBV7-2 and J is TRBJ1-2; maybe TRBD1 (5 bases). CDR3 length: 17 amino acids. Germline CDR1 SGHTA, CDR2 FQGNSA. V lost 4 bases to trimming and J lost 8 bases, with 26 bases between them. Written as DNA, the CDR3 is TGTGCCAGCAGCTCCGTAGGCGGTGGGACGGGAGTTCGCGGCTACACCTTC. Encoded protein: CASSSVGGGTGVRGYTF.

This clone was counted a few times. The CDR3 region is CAWLASGRYEQYF. The CDR3 DNA reads as TGTGCCTGGCTAGCTAGCGGGAGATACGAGCAGTACTTC. The genes are TRBV30 and TRBJ2-7; 10 nucleotides align to TRBD2. The germline CDR1 and CDR2 sequences are GTSNPN and SVGIG (reference sequence). Trimming cost V 5 bases and J 4 bases; bases outside gene matches: 5. The CDR3 sequence is 13 residues long.

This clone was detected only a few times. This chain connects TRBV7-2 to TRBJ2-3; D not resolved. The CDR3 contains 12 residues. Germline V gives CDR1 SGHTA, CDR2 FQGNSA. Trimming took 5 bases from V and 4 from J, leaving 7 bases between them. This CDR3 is CASSKPADTQYF. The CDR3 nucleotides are TGTGCCAGCAGCAAACCAGCAGATACGCAGTATTTT.

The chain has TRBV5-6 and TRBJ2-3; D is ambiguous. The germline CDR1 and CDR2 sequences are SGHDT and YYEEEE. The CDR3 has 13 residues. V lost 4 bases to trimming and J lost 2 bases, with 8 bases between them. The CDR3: CASSGTNTDTQYF. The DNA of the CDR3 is TGTGCCAGCAGCGGAACTAACACAGATACGCAGTATTTT.

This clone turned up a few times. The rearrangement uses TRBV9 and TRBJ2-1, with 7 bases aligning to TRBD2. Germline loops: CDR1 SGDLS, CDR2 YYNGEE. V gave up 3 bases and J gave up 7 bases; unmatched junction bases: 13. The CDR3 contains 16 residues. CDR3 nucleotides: TGTGCCAGCAGCGCCCTCGCGGGAGATATGAGGAATGAGCAGTTCTTC. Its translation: CASSALAGDMRNEQFF.

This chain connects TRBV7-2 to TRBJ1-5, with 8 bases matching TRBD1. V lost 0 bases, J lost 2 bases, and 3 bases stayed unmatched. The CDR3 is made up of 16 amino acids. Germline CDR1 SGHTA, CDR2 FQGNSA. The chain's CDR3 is CASSLAMGQGNQPQHF. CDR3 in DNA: TGTGCCAGCAGCTTAGCTATGGGACAGGGCAATCAGCCCCAGCATTTT.

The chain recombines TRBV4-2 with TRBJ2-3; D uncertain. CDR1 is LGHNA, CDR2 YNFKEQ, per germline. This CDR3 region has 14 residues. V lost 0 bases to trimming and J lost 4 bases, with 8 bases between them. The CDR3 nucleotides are TGTGCCAGCAGCCAAGAGCATCGGTCAGATACGCAGTATTTT. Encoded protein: CASSQEHRSDTQYF.

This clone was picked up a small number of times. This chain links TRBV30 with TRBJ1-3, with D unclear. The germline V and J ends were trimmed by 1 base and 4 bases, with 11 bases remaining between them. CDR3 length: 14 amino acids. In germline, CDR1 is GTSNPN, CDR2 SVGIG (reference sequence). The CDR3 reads CAWSAGGYGNTIYF. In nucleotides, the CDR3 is TGTGCCTGGAGTGCGGGAGGTTACGGAAACACCATATATTTT. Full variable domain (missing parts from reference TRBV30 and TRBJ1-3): SQTIHQWPATLVQPVGSPLSLECTVEGTSNPNLYWYRQAAGRGLQLLFYSVGIGQISSEVPQNLSASRPQDRQFILSSKKLLLSDSGFYLCAWSAGGYGNTIYFGEGSWLTVV.

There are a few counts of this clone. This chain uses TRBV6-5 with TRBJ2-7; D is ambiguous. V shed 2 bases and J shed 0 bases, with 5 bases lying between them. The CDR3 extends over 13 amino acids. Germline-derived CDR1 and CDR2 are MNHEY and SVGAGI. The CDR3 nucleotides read TGTGCCAGCAGTTACCTCTTCTCCTACGAGCAGTACTTC. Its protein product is CASSYLFSYEQYF.

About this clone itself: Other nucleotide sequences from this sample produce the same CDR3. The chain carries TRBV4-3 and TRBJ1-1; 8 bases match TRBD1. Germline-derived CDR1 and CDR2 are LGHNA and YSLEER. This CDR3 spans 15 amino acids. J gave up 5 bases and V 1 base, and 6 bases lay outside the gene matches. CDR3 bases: TGCGCCAGCAGCCAAGGGCAGGGGGCCCGTACTGAAGCTTTCTTT. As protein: CASSQGQGARTEAFF.

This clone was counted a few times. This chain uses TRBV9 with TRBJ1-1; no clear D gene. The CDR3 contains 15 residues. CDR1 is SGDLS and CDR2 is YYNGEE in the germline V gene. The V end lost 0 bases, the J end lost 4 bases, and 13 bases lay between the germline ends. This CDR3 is CASSVDPGGTTEAFF. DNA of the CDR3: TGTGCCAGCAGCGTAGATCCCGGTGGTACCACTGAAGCTTTCTTT.

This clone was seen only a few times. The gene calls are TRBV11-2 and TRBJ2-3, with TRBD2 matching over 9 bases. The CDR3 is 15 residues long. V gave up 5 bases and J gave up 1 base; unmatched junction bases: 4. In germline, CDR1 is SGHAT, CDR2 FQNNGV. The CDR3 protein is CASSGRTSGTDTQYF. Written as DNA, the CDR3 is TGTGCCAGCAGCGGAAGGACTAGCGGCACAGATACGCAGTATTTT.

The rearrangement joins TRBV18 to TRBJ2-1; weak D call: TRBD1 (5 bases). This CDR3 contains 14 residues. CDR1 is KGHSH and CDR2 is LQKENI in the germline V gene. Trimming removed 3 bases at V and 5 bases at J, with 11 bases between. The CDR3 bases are TGTGCCAGCTCACCCACCTCGACAGACAATGAGCAGTTCTTC. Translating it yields CASSPTSTDNEQFF.

This CDR3 is CASSNQRQGATEAFF. CDR3 coding DNA: TGTGCCAGCAGCAATCAGCGACAGGGAGCCACTGAAGCTTTCTTT. This chain joins TRBV7-9 and TRBJ1-1; TRBD1 agrees at 7 bases. The CDR3 totals 15 residues. Germline V CDR1 and CDR2: SEHNR, FQNEAQ (reference sequence). V was pared by 5 bases and J by 4 bases, with 10 bases of the junction left unmatched. Together with reference TRBV7-9 and TRBJ1-1, the CDR3 gives the full variable domain: DTGVSQNPRHKITKRGQNVTFRCDPISEHNRLYWYRQTLGQGPEFLTYFQNEAQLEKSRLLSDRFSAERPKGSFSTLEIQRTEQGDSAMYLCASSNQRQGATEAFFGQGTRLTVV.